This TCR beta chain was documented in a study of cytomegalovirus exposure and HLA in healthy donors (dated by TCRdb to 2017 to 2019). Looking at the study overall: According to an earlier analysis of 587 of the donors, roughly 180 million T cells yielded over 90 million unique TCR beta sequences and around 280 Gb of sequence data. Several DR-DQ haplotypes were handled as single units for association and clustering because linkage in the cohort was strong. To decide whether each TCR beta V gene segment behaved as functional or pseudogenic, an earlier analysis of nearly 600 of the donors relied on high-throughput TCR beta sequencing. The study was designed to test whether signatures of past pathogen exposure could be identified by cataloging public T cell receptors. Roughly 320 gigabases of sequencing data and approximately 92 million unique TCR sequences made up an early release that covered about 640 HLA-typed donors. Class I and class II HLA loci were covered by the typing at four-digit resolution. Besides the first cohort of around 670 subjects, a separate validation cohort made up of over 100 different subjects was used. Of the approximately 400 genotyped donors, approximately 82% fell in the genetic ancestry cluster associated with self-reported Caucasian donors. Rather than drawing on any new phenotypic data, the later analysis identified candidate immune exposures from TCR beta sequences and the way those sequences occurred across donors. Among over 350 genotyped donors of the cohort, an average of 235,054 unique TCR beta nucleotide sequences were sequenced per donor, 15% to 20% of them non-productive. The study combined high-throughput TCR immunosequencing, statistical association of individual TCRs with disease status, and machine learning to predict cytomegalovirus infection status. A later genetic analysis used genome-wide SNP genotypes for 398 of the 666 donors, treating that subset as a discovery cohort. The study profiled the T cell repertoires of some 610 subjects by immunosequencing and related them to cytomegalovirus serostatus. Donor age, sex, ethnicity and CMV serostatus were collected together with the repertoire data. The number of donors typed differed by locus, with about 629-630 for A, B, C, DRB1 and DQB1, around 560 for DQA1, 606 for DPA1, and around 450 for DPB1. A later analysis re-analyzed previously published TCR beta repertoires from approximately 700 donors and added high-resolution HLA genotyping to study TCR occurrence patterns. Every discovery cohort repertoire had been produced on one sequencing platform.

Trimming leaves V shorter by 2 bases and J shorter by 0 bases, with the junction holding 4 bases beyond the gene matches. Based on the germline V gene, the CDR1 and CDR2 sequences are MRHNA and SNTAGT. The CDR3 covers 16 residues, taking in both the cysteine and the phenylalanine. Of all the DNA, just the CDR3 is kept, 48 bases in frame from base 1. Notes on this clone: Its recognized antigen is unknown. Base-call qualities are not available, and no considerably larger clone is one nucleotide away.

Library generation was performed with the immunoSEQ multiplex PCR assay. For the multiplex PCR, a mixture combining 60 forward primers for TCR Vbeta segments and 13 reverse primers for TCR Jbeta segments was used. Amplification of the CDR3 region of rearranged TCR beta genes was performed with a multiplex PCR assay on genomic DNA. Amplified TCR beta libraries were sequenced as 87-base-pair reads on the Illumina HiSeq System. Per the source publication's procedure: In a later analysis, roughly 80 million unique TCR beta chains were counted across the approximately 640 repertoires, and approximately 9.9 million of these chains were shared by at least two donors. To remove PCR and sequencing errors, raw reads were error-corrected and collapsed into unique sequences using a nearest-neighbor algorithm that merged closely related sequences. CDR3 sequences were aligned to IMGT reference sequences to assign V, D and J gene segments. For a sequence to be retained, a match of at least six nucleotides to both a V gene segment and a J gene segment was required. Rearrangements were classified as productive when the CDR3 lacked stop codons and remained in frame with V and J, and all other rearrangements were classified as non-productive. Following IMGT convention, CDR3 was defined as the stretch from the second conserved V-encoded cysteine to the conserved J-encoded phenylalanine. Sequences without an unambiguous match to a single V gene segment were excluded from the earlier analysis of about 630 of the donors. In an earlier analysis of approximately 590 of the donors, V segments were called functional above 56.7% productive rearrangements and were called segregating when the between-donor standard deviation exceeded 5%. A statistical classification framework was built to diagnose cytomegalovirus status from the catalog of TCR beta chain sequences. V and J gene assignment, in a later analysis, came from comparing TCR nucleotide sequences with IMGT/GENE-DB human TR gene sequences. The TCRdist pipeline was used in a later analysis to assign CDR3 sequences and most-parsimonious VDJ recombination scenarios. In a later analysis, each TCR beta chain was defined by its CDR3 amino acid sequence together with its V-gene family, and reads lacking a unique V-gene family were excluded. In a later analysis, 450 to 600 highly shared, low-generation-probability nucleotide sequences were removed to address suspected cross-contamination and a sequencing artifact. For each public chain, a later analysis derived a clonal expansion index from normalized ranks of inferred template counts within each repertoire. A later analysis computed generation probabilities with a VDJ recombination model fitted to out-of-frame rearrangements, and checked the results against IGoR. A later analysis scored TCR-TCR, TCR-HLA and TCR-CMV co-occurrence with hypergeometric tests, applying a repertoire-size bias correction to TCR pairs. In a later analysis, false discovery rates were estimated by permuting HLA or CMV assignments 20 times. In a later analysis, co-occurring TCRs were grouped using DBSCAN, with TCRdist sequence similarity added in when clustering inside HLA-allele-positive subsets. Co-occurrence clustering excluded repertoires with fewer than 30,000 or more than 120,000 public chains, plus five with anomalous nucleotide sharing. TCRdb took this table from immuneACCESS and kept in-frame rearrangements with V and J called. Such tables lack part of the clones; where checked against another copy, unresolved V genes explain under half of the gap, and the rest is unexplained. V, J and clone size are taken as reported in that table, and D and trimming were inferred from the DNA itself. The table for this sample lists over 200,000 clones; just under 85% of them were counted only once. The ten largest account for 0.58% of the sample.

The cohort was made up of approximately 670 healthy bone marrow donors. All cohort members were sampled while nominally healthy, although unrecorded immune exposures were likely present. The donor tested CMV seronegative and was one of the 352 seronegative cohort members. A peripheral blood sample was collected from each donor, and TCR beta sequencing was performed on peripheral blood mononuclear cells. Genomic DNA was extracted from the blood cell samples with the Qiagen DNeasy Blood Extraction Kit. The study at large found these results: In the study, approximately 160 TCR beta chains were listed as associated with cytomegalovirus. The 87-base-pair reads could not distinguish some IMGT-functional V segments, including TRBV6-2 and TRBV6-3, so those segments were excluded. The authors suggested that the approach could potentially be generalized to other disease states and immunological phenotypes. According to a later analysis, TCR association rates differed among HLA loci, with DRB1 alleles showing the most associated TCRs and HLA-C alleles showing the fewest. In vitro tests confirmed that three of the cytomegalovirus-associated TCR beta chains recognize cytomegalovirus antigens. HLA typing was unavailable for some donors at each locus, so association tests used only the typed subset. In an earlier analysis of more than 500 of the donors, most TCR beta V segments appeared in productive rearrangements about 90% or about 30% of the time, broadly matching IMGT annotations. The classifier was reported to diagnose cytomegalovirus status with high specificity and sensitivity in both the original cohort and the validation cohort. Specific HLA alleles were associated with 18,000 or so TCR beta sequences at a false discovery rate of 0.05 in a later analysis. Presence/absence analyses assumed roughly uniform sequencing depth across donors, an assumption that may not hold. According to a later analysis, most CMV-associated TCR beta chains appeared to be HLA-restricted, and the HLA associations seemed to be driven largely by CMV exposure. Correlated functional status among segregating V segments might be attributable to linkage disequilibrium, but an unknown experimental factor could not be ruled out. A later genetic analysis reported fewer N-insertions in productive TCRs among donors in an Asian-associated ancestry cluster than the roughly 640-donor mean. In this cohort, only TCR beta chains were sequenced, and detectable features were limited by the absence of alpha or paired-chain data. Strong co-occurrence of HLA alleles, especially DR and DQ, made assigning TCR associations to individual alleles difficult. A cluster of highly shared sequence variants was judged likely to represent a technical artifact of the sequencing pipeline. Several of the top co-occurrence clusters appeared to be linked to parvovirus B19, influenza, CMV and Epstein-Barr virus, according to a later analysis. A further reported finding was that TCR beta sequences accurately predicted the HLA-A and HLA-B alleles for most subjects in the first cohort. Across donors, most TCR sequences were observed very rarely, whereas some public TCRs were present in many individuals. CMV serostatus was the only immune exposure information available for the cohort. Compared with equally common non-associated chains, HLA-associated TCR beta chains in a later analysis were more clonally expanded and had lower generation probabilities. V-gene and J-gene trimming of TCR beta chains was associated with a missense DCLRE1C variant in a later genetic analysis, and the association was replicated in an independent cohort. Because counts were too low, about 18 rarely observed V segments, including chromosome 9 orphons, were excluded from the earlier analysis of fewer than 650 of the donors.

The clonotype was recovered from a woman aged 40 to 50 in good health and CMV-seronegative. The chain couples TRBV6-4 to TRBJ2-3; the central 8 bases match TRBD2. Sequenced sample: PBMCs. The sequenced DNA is TGTGCCAGCAGTGACCGGGGGGGGACTAGCACAGATACGCAGTATTTT. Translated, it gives CASSDRGGTSTDTQYF.